This record looks at one T cell receptor beta chain sequence and its context. No antigen is known for it. Qualities for individual bases were not recorded, and no much larger clone is one base off. Preparation of the library involved the immunoSEQ multiplex PCR assay. For the multiplex PCR, a mixture combining 60 forward primers for TCR Vbeta segments and 13 reverse primers for TCR Jbeta segments was used. The CDR3 region of rearranged TCR beta genes was amplified from genomic DNA by a multiplex PCR assay. The amplified TCR beta libraries were sequenced on the Illumina HiSeq System as 87-base-pair reads. The authors' pipeline ran thus. A later analysis tallied around 82 million unique TCR beta chains across the 700 or so repertoires, and around 10 million of those chains were shared by two or more donors. Raw reads were error-corrected and collapsed into unique sequences with a nearest-neighbor algorithm that merged closely related sequences to remove PCR and sequencing errors. Alignment of CDR3 sequences to IMGT reference sequences was used to assign V, D and J gene segments. For a sequence to be retained, at least a six-nucleotide match to both a V gene segment and a J gene segment was required. A rearrangement was called productive if the CDR3 had no stop codons and remained in frame with V and J, and every other rearrangement was called non-productive. Following IMGT convention, CDR3 was defined as the stretch from the second conserved V-encoded cysteine up to the conserved J-encoded phenylalanine. Sequences without an unambiguous match to a single V gene segment were excluded from the earlier analysis of about 630 of the donors. An earlier analysis of fewer than 750 of the donors classified V segments as functional when productive rearrangements were above 56.7% and as segregating when the standard deviation between donors was above 5%. To diagnose cytomegalovirus status from the catalog of TCR beta chain sequences, a statistical classification framework was built. A later analysis assigned V and J genes by comparing TCR nucleotide sequences with IMGT/GENE-DB human TR gene sequences. A later analysis assigned CDR3 sequences and most-parsimonious VDJ recombination scenarios with the TCRdist pipeline. In a later analysis, each TCR beta chain was defined by its CDR3 amino acid sequence together with its V-gene family, and reads lacking a unique V-gene family were excluded. To address suspected cross-contamination and a sequencing artifact, a later analysis removed several hundred highly shared, low-generation-probability nucleotide sequences. For each public chain, a later analysis derived a clonal expansion index from normalized ranks of inferred template counts within each repertoire. Generation probabilities in a later analysis came from a VDJ recombination model fitted to out-of-frame rearrangements, and those results were checked against IGoR. A later analysis scored TCR-TCR, TCR-HLA and TCR-CMV co-occurrence with hypergeometric tests, applying a repertoire-size bias correction to TCR pairs. False discovery rates were estimated in a later analysis by permuting HLA or CMV assignments 20 times. In a later analysis, co-occurring TCRs were grouped with DBSCAN, and TCRdist sequence similarity was added when clustering was performed within HLA-allele-positive subsets. Repertoires with fewer than 30,000 or more than 120,000 public chains were left out of co-occurrence clustering, as were about 5 repertoires with anomalous nucleotide sharing. TCRdb took over this immuneACCESS table, retaining in-frame rearrangements with V and J assigned. Such tables are incomplete; in checked studies, under half of the missing clones stem from an unresolved V gene, and the remainder is unexplained. V, J and clone size reflect that table, while D and trimming were determined from the DNA. The sample table shows around 150,000 clones, and approximately 85% are seen once. The ten largest clones represent about 9.3% of the sample.

This record belongs to a study of cytomegalovirus exposure and HLA in healthy donors (dated by TCRdb to about 2017). Regarding the research as a whole: An earlier analysis of a few hundred of the donors reported about 300 Gb of sequence data and 95 million to 140 million unique TCR beta sequences obtained from 150 million to 200 million T cells. An early release covering roughly 580 HLA-typed donors comprised about 310 gigabases of sequencing data and around 80 million unique TCR sequences. Among the roughly 400 genotyped donors, 81% belonged to the genetic ancestry cluster associated with self-reported Caucasian donors. The aim of the study was to test whether cataloging public T cell receptors could identify signatures of past pathogen exposure. The study profiled the T cell repertoires of hundreds of subjects by immunosequencing and related them to cytomegalovirus serostatus. A separate validation cohort of over a hundred different subjects was used in addition to the roughly 670-subject first cohort. To predict cytomegalovirus infection status, the study combined high-throughput TCR immunosequencing, statistical association of individual TCRs with disease status, and machine learning. A later analysis re-analyzed previously published TCR beta repertoires from 666 donors and added high-resolution HLA genotyping to study TCR occurrence patterns. Rather than drawing on any new phenotypic data, the later analysis identified candidate immune exposures from TCR beta sequences and the way those sequences occurred across donors. To decide whether each TCR beta V gene segment behaved as functional or pseudogenic, an earlier analysis of some 600 of the donors relied on high-throughput TCR beta sequencing. Donor age, sex, ethnicity and CMV serostatus were compiled alongside the repertoire data. A later genetic analysis took genome-wide SNP genotypes for about 55% of the 666 donors and used that subset as a discovery cohort. Every discovery cohort repertoire had been produced on one sequencing platform. HLA typing included class I and class II loci at four-digit resolution. The number of typed donors differed by locus: roughly 629-640 for A, B, C, DRB1 and DQB1; 500 to 550 for DQA1; some 590 for DPA1; and about 450 for DPB1. A few DR-DQ haplotypes were handled as single units for association and clustering because linkage in the cohort was strong. Among 300 to 500 genotyped donors of the cohort, an average of about 240,000 unique TCR beta nucleotide sequences was sequenced per donor, of which about 18% were non-productive. Broader findings and caveats from the paper: In both the original and validation cohorts, the classifier was reported to diagnose cytomegalovirus status with high specificity and sensitivity. In a later genetic analysis, a missense DCLRE1C variant was associated with V-gene and J-gene trimming of TCR beta chains, and the association was replicated in an independent cohort. Only TCR beta chains were sequenced in this cohort, and the absence of alpha or paired-chain data limited detectable features. The authors suggested that the approach could potentially be extended to other disease states and immunological phenotypes. Specific HLA alleles were associated with 16,951 TCR beta sequences at a false discovery rate of 0.05 in a later analysis. Broadly in line with IMGT annotations, most TCR beta V segments showed up in productive rearrangements about 87% or about 30% of the time in an earlier analysis of 450 to 600 of the donors. Three of the identified cytomegalovirus-associated TCR beta chains were confirmed in vitro to be specific for cytomegalovirus antigens. A further reported finding was that TCR beta sequences accurately predicted the HLA-A and HLA-B alleles for most subjects in the first cohort. The sequencing pipeline was judged likely to have produced a cluster of highly shared sequence variants as a technical artifact. Because the 87-base-pair reads could not distinguish some IMGT-functional V segments, including TRBV6-2 and TRBV6-3, those segments were excluded. Assigning TCR associations to individual alleles was difficult when HLA alleles, especially DR and DQ, strongly co-occurred. While some public TCRs were present in many individuals, most TCR sequences turned up only very rarely across donors. Because counts were too low, about 18 rarely observed V segments, including chromosome 9 orphons, were left out of the earlier analysis of over 550 of the donors. CMV serostatus was the only immune exposure information available for the cohort. In a later analysis, HLA-associated TCR beta chains were found to be more clonally expanded and to have lower generation probabilities than equally common non-associated chains. The study listed 164 TCR beta chains as associated with cytomegalovirus. In a later genetic analysis, fewer N-insertions in productive TCRs were reported among donors in an Asian-associated ancestry cluster than the roughly 710-donor mean. According to a later analysis, most CMV-associated TCR beta chains appeared to be HLA-restricted, and the HLA associations seemed to be driven largely by CMV exposure. Roughly uniform sequencing depth across donors was assumed in presence/absence analyses, although this assumption may not hold. Several of the top co-occurrence clusters appeared to be linked to parvovirus B19, influenza, CMV and Epstein-Barr virus, according to a later analysis. Correlated functional status among segregating V segments might be attributable to linkage disequilibrium, but an unknown experimental factor could not be ruled out. Because HLA typing was unavailable for some donors at each locus, only the typed subset was used in association tests. In a later analysis, the rate of TCR association differed among HLA loci, with DRB1 alleles having the most associated TCRs and HLA-C alleles having the fewest.

The germline ends are 17 bases apart after V is trimmed by 4 bases and J by 2 bases. From its cysteine to its phenylalanine, the CDR3 spans 16 amino acids. Only the CDR3 DNA is retained, 48 bases long and in frame from the first base. In the germline V gene, CDR1 corresponds to SGDLS and CDR2 to YYNGEE. In total, 600 or so healthy bone marrow donors made up the cohort. At the time of sampling, every cohort member was nominally healthy, though immune exposures that went unrecorded were likely present. The donor tested CMV seropositive, placing the donor among the roughly 270 seropositive members of the cohort. Every donor gave a peripheral blood sample, and the peripheral blood mononuclear cells from that sample were used for TCR beta sequencing. Genomic DNA extraction from the blood cell samples was performed with the Qiagen DNeasy Blood Extraction Kit.

The rearrangement combines TRBV9 with TRBJ2-3; a confident D gene designation cannot be given. The source material was PBMCs. This clonotype was obtained from a man younger than 35 in good health and CMV-seropositive. This receptor carries the CDR3 CASSPTQLEYTDTQYF. The DNA sequence reads TGTGCCAGCAGCCCAACTCAGCTAGAATACACAGATACGCAGTATTTT.